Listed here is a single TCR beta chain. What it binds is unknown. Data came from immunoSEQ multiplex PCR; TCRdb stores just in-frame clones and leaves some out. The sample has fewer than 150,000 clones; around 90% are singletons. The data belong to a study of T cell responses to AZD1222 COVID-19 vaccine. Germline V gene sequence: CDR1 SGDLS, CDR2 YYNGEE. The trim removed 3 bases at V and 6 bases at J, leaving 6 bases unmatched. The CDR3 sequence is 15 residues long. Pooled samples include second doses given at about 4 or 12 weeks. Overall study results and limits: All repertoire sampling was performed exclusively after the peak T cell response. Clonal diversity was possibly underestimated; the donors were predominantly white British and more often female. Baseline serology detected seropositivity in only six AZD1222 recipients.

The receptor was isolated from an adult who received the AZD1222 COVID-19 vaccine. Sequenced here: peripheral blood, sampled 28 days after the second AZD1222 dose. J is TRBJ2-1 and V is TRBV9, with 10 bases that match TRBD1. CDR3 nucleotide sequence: TGTGCCAGCAGCGCCCGGGACAGGGGTGTCAATGAGCAGTTCTTC. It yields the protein CASSARDRGVNEQFF.